A single sample gave rise to the 15 T cell receptor beta chains below, sequenced in a study of cytomegalovirus exposure and HLA in healthy donors. PCR primers comprised 60 Vbeta and 13 Jbeta primers. Profiled with immunoSEQ multiplex PCR; TCRdb holds only in-frame clones, not every one. Here the sample spans approximately 100,000 clones, 80% being singletons. The specimen was PBMCs. Receptors originate from a man aged 18 to 30 in good health and CMV-seronegative.

The chain links TRBV5-1 to TRBJ2-5; TRBD2 is a possible D gene (6 bases). The V and J ends lost 5 bases and 2 bases respectively, with 16 bases between them. The CDR3 loop spans 15 amino acids. Germline CDR1 and CDR2: SGHRS and YFSETQ. The CDR3 DNA sequence: TGCGCCAGCAGGCCCTGGGGGGAGAGTCAAGAGACCCAGTACTTC. Amino acid sequence: CASRPWGESQETQYF.

This clone was seen a few times. The V and J genes are TRBV2 and TRBJ2-1; D uncertain. This CDR3 comprises 13 residues. Germline V gene lookup returns CDR1 SNHLY and CDR2 FYNNEI. Trimming removed 4 bases at V and 5 bases at J, with 9 bases between. The CDR3 region is CASSVTVDNEQFF. The CDR3, as DNA: TGTGCCAGCAGTGTTACAGTTGACAATGAGCAGTTCTTC.

Of note for this clone: A much bigger clone sits one base away, suggesting this may be a read error. The chain recombines TRBV13 with TRBJ1-2; unclear D gene. The V gene's germline CDR1 is PRHDT and CDR2 FYEKMQ (reference sequence). CDR3 length: 14 residues. V lost 3 bases to trimming and J lost 0 bases, with 8 bases between them. The CDR3 region is CASSLGSSNYGYTF. The CDR3 region has the DNA TGTGCCAGCAGCTTGGGGAGTTCTAACTATGGCTACACCTTC.

The CDR3: CASSVEGRGNTEAFF. CDR3 sequence (DNA): TGTGCCAGCAGCGTAGAAGGAAGGGGGAACACTGAAGCTTTCTTT. The chain recombines TRBV9 with TRBJ1-1, with a possible D match to TRBD1 (5 bases). CDR3 length: 15 residues. Per germline, CDR1 SGDLS and CDR2 YYNGEE. The ends were cut back, 0 bases at V and 1 base at J, with 10 bases in the middle. The complete variable domain, with remaining parts taken from reference TRBV9 and TRBJ1-1, reads DSGVTQTPKHLITATGQRVTLRCSPRSGDLSVYWYQQSLDQGLQFLIQYYNGEERAKGNILERFSAQQFPDLHSELNLSSLELGDSALYFCASSVEGRGNTEAFFGQGTRLTVV.

This sequence joins TRBV5-6 and TRBJ1-2; D is possibly TRBD1 (6 bases). The germline gives CDR1 SGHDT, CDR2 YYEEEE. Trimming removed 3 bases at V and 3 bases at J, with 18 bases between. The CDR3 is made up of 16 amino acids. CDR3 loop: CASSWGPQGVDYGYTF. The CDR3 DNA follows: TGTGCCAGCAGCTGGGGTCCACAGGGTGTCGACTATGGCTACACCTTC.

The rearrangement links TRBV27 to TRBJ1-6, with 7 bases matching TRBD1. CDR1 and CDR2 (germline): MNHEY, SMNVEV (reference sequence). The CDR3 spans 16 residues. With 4 bases clipped from V and 5 bases from J, the junction kept 8 bases outside the gene matches. The CDR3 DNA follows: TGTGCCAGCAGTTCGGCGGCCGGGACAGATAATTCACCCCTCCACTTT. Amino acids: CASSSAAGTDNSPLHF.

The V call is TRBV10-3, the J call TRBJ1-1; D is uncertain. V shed 11 bases and J shed 4 bases, with 17 bases lying between them. The CDR3 consists of 13 residues. Germline V CDR1 and CDR2: ENHRY, SYGVKD. In DNA, the CDR3 is TGTGCCGTTGGCCCGTCCTCCCTCACTGAAGCTTTCTTT. Amino acid sequence: CAVGPSSLTEAFF.

This clone came up a few times. The chain carries TRBV19 and TRBJ1-6; possible D gene TRBD1, 6 bases. The CDR3 spans 14 residues. Germline values: CDR1 LNHDA, CDR2 SQIVND (reference sequence). The V gene lost 6 bases and the J gene lost 3 bases, with 9 bases spanning the gap. The CDR3 loop is CASRAGHYNSPLHF. CDR3 sequence (DNA): TGTGCCAGTAGAGCGGGACACTATAATTCACCCCTCCACTTT.

The rearrangement uses TRBV4-1 and TRBJ2-2; TRBD2 matches at 9 bases. V lost 7 bases to trimming and J lost 5 bases; unmatched junction nucleotides: 8. The germline gives CDR1 MGHRA, CDR2 YSYEKL. The CDR3 sequence is 15 residues long. CDR3 amino acids: CASIGAAGGTGELFF. CDR3 DNA: TGCGCCAGCATAGGGGCAGCGGGGGGTACCGGGGAGCTGTTTTTT.

The chain is built from TRBV18 and TRBJ2-5; 7 nucleotides agree with TRBD1. The last part of the DNA fits TRBJ2-7 better; the J call may be wrong. The CDR3 runs 14 residues. Germline values: CDR1 KGHSH, CDR2 LQKENI. CDR3 DNA sequence: TGTGCCAGCTCCCCAGGCTCGACAGGGCACGAGCAGTACTTC. It specifies CASSPGSTGHEQYF.

In its sample, this clone was seen once. The chain carries TRBV6-6 and TRBJ1-5; 8 bases align to TRBD1. V dropped 6 bases and J dropped 6; count of bases not matched to a gene: 13. The CDR3 is made up of 16 amino acids. Germline V gene lookup returns CDR1 MNHNY and CDR2 SVGAGI (reference sequence). In nucleotides, the CDR3 is TGTGCCAGCAGCCGATTTACAGGGGGTGAGGCTCAGCCCCAGCATTTT. Encoded protein: CASSRFTGGEAQPQHF.

The chain joins TRBV7-7 to TRBJ1-1, with 7 positions matching TRBD1. V dropped 5 bases and J dropped 5; count of bases not matched to a gene: 5. Germline-derived CDR1 and CDR2 are SSHAT and FNYEAQ (reference sequence). This CDR3 is built from 13 residues. Here the CDR3 DNA reads TGTGCCAGCAGCCAAACCAGGGGGACTGAAGCTTTCTTT. Residues: CASSQTRGTEAFF.

CDR3 DNA: TGTGCCAGCAGTGAAGCGTGGGGGGGATACGAGCAGTACTTC. Amino acid sequence: CASSEAWGGYEQYF. The gene calls are TRBV6-1 and TRBJ2-7; 7 bases agree with TRBD2. CDR3 length equals 14 residues. Trimming at V came to 0 bases and at J to 4 bases, leaving 3 bases not matched to a gene. Germline V gene data show CDR1 as MNHNS and CDR2 as SASEGT.

CDR3 sequence reads: CASSEFAGNQPQHF. CDR3 nucleotides: TGTGCCAGCAGCGAGTTTGCAGGGAATCAGCCCCAGCATTTT. The V and J genes are TRBV5-6 and TRBJ1-5; weak D call: TRBD1 (5 bases). V shed 4 bases and J shed 4 bases, with 12 bases lying between them. The CDR3 sequence is 14 residues long. The germline V gene has CDR1 SGHDT and CDR2 YYEEEE.

The chain employs TRBV2 and TRBJ1-2, with D perhaps matching TRBD1 (5 bases). The CDR3 covers 13 residues. The germline CDR1 and CDR2 sequences are SNHLY and FYNNEI. The germline V and J ends were trimmed by 3 bases and 6 bases, with 11 bases remaining between them. CDR3 bases: TGTGCCAGCAGTGATAGGGGTTCGGATGGCTACACCTTC. Protein sequence: CASSDRGSDGYTF.